The 9 T cell receptor beta chains presented below share a single source sample, sequenced in a study of somatic mutations in cytotoxic T cells in rheumatoid arthritis. Sequenced by immunoSEQ multiplex PCR; TCRdb stores in-frame clones only, minus some. The data show tens of thousands of clones, with about 82% seen just once and about 3.5% held by the top ten. Material: CD8+ T cells sorted from blood. The receptors stem from an adult with rheumatoid arthritis.

This clone was detected only once. The rearrangement links TRBV2 to TRBJ1-4; a possible D gene is TRBD1 (6 bases). Germline V gene data show CDR1 as SNHLY and CDR2 as FYNNEI. The CDR3 is 17 residues long. V lost 7 bases and J lost 10, with 28 bases in between. The DNA of the CDR3 is TGTGCCAGCACATGGTCAGGGGCAACCGAGAGAAGGGGAAAACTGTTTTTT. This encodes CASTWSGATERRGKLFF.

The chain is built from TRBV27 and TRBJ2-2; no clear D gene. V dropped 3 bases and J dropped 6 bases, with 14 bases sitting between them. The CDR3 totals 15 residues. CDR1 MNHEY and CDR2 SMNVEV come from the germline V gene (reference sequence). CDR3 sequence (DNA): TGTGCCAGCAGTTTGGCGAATACATACGCCGGGGAGCTGTTTTTT. As protein: CASSLANTYAGELFF.

This clone was seen more than once but under ten times. V gene TRBV10-1 combines with J gene TRBJ1-1; tentative D call: TRBD1 (5 bases). V lost 0 bases to trimming and J lost 7 bases, with 9 bases between them. The germline gives CDR1 WNHNN, CDR2 SYGVQD (reference sequence). This CDR3 has 13 amino acids. The CDR3 sequence: CASSESGTGEAFF. The CDR3, as DNA: TGCGCCAGCAGTGAGTCAGGGACGGGTGAAGCTTTCTTT.

V and J are TRBV19 and TRBJ2-3; D is undetermined. This CDR3 spans 13 amino acids. V shed 5 bases and J shed 6 bases, with 12 bases lying between them. The germline gives CDR1 LNHDA, CDR2 SQIVND (reference sequence). CDR3 bases: TGTGCCAGTAGTTTGATCCTCATCGATACGCAGTATTTT. It specifies CASSLILIDTQYF. The variable domain in full, with the rest retrieved from reference TRBV19 and TRBJ2-3, is DGGITQSPKYLFRKEGQNVTLSCEQNLNHDAMYWYRQDPGQGLRLIYYSQIVNDFQKGDIAEGYSVSREKKESFPLTVTSAQKNPTAFYLCASSLILIDTQYFGPGTRLTVL.

The chain uses TRBV4-2 and TRBJ2-7; a possible D gene is TRBD2 (6 bases). Trimming left V 1 base short and J 2 bases short, with 18 bases between. CDR3 length: 17 residues. Per germline, CDR1 LGHNA and CDR2 YNFKEQ. CDR3 bases: TGTGCCAGCAGCCAAGGATTTAATGGTCCGGGGGCCTACGAGCAGTACTTC. Amino acids: CASSQGFNGPGAYEQYF.

About this clone itself: The sample has other DNA sequences that encode this CDR3 too. This chain links TRBV2 with TRBJ1-2; 11 bases agree with TRBD1. CDR1 and CDR2 (germline): SNHLY, FYNNEI. J gave up 4 bases and V 6 bases, and 7 bases lay outside the gene matches. The CDR3 has 15 residues. CDR3 bases: TGTGCCAGCAGGGACGGACAGGGGGCAGGCTATGGCTACACCTTC. Translating it yields CASRDGQGAGYGYTF.

This chain links TRBV7-9 with TRBJ2-2; maybe TRBD1 (6 bases). V gave up 5 bases and J gave up 6 bases, with 7 bases separating them. CDR1 is SEHNR and CDR2 is FQNEAQ in the germline V gene (reference sequence). The CDR3 has 12 residues. The CDR3 protein is CASSTGSGELFF. In DNA, the CDR3 is TGTGCCAGCAGCACAGGGTCCGGGGAGCTGTTTTTT.

V and J are TRBV15 and TRBJ2-1, with a weak D call TRBD2 (6 bases). Germline V gene lookup returns CDR1 LNHNV and CDR2 YYDKDF (reference sequence). Trimming removed 1 base from V and 5 bases from J, with 6 bases in between. This CDR3 is built from 13 residues. The chain's CDR3 is CATSRAGDNEQFF. The CDR3 DNA follows: TGTGCCACCAGCAGAGCGGGAGACAATGAGCAGTTCTTC.

This chain uses TRBV9 with TRBJ1-4; D possibly corresponds to TRBD1 (5 bases). The germline gives CDR1 SGDLS, CDR2 YYNGEE. V lost 4 bases, J lost 3 bases, and 10 bases lay in between. The CDR3 length is 14 residues. CDR3 amino acids: CASSPGSSNEKLFF. In nucleotides, the CDR3 is TGTGCCAGCAGCCCAGGGTCTTCTAATGAAAAACTGTTTTTT.